The 17 T cell receptor beta chains below come from one sample, sequenced in a study of beta chain features in type 1 diabetes. The investigators reverse transcribed all of the isolated RNA, so they sequenced expressed TCRB transcripts. Produced via immunoSEQ multiplex PCR; TCRdb's table is partial and in-frame only. The sample yields roughly 310,000 clones, approximately 11% seen once. Sequences were obtained from naive CD4+ T cells from blood. The receptors were sampled from a woman aged 30 to 39 in good health.

This clone was observed a few times. CDR3 in DNA: TGTGCCAGCAGCCAACTAGGGGCTAGCGGGAGCACAGATACGCAGTATTTT. It is translated as CASSQLGASGSTDTQYF. The V and J genes are TRBV5-6 and TRBJ2-3, with 8 bases identical to TRBD2. The CDR3 is 17 amino acids. CDR1 and CDR2 (germline): SGHDT, YYEEEE. Trimming took 4 bases from V and 0 from J; bases not matched to a gene: 10.

This clone turned up a few times. The rearrangement uses TRBV7-2 and TRBJ2-7; D is uncertain. The CDR3 runs to 11 residues. Germline lookup yields CDR1 SGHTA and CDR2 FQGNSA. Trimming cost V 4 bases and J 6 bases, with 7 bases left between them. The CDR3 DNA reads TGTGCCAGCAGCTCCGGAGTCGAGCAGTACTTC. The encoded protein is CASSSGVEQYF.

The rearrangement joins TRBV28 to TRBJ2-5; 9 nucleotides align to TRBD1. CDR1 is MDHEN and CDR2 is SYDVKM in the germline V gene. The CDR3 has 14 amino acids. V gave up 3 bases and J gave up 5 bases; unmatched junction bases: 4. This CDR3 reads CASSFRQGVETQYF. CDR3 sequence (DNA): TGTGCCAGCAGTTTTAGACAGGGGGTTGAGACCCAGTACTTC.

As concerns this clone: One junction end does not reproduce the germline sequence, and a read error may be involved. The chain combines TRBV27 with TRBJ2-1, with 10 bases aligning to TRBD2. Germline V gene sequence: CDR1 MNHEY, CDR2 SMNVEV (reference sequence). This CDR3 has 13 residues. The CDR3 DNA reads as TGTGCCAGCAGTTCAGGACTAGCGGAGAGGGAGGTCTTC. Amino acid sequence: CASSSGLAEREVF.

This chain links TRBV12-5 with TRBJ2-5, with TRBD2 matching 12 bases. J was trimmed by 2 bases and V by 4 bases; bases with no gene match: 8. CDR3 length: 17 amino acids. Germline V CDR1 and CDR2: LGHNT, FRNRAP. DNA of the CDR3: TGTGCTAGTGGTTCTTGGACTAGCGGGACTAGTCAAGAGACCCAGTACTTC. This gives the protein CASGSWTSGTSQETQYF.

J is TRBJ2-1 and V is TRBV7-3, with 8 bases matching TRBD1. Losses at the gene ends were 5 bases for V and 9 bases for J; bases not matched to a gene: 6. Germline CDR1 SGHTA, CDR2 FQGTGA. The CDR3 totals 13 residues. CDR3 loop: CASSATGVGEQFF. CDR3 nucleotide sequence: TGTGCCAGCAGCGCGACAGGGGTCGGTGAGCAGTTCTTC.

The chain employs TRBV28 and TRBJ1-2, with a possible D match to TRBD1 (6 bases). CDR3 length: 18 amino acids. V lost 2 bases and J 0 bases, leaving 19 bases between the germline ends. The germline CDR1 and CDR2 sequences are MDHEN and SYDVKM. This CDR3 reads CASSLSGDTLPTNYGYTF. The CDR3 coding sequence is TGTGCCAGCAGTTTAAGTGGGGACACCCTCCCCACTAACTATGGCTACACCTTC.

V gene TRBV10-3 combines with J gene TRBJ2-7; tentative D call: TRBD2 (5 bases). The CDR3 is made up of 15 amino acids. Germline assignment: CDR1 ENHRY and CDR2 SYGVKD. Trimming removed 5 bases from V and 3 bases from J, with 17 bases in between. CDR3 residues: CAISRTVEVDYEQYF. DNA for the CDR3: TGTGCCATCAGTCGGACTGTTGAGGTTGACTACGAGCAGTACTTC.

Comment on this clone: One junction end disagrees with the germline gene, perhaps due to a read error. CDR3 coding DNA: TGTGCCAGCAGTTCCTTGGCGGGGGCGAGTAATCAGCCCCAGCATTTT. This codes for CASSSLAGASNQPQHF. This chain uses TRBV10-3 with TRBJ1-5; tentative D call: TRBD1 (6 bases). CDR3 length: 16 amino acids. The V gene's germline CDR1 is ENHRY and CDR2 SYGVKD.

On this clone: This same CDR3 is encoded by further DNA sequences in the sample. The rearrangement links TRBV18 to TRBJ2-7; no clear D. Germline V gene data show CDR1 as KGHSH and CDR2 as LQKENI. The CDR3 is 13 amino acids. Trimming shortened V by 0 bases and J by 3 bases, and 6 bases separated the two germline ends. The CDR3 reads CASSPPASYEQYF. The CDR3 bases are TGTGCCAGCTCACCACCTGCGAGCTACGAGCAGTACTTC.

In this sample, this clone turned up a few times. The chain uses TRBV19 and TRBJ2-5; 9 positions match TRBD2. Trimming cost V 4 bases and J 9 bases; bases outside gene matches: 6. CDR1 LNHDA and CDR2 SQIVND come from the germline V gene (reference sequence). CDR3 length: 13 residues. The CDR3 here is CASSNGGRGAQYF. CDR3 sequence (DNA): TGTGCCAGTAGTAATGGCGGGAGGGGGGCCCAGTACTTC.

This clone was picked up a small number of times. The gene calls are TRBV9 and TRBJ2-1; D may be TRBD2 (5 bases). The V gene's germline CDR1 is SGDLS and CDR2 YYNGEE. The germline V and J ends were trimmed by 3 bases and 3 bases, with 7 bases remaining between them. The CDR3 totals 13 residues. CDR3: CASSAGIYNEQFF. The CDR3 nucleotides are TGTGCCAGCAGCGCGGGGATCTACAATGAGCAGTTCTTC. The full variable domain, completed using reference TRBV9 and TRBJ2-1, is DSGVTQTPKHLITATGQRVTLRCSPRSGDLSVYWYQQSLDQGLQFLIQYYNGEERAKGNILERFSAQQFPDLHSELNLSSLELGDSALYFCASSAGIYNEQFFGPGTRLTVL.

This CDR3 reads CASSLDSLRGTQYF. CDR3 DNA sequence: TGTGCCAGCAGCTTAGATAGTTTAAGGGGGACGCAGTATTTT. This chain joins TRBV7-3 and TRBJ2-3, with D possibly TRBD1 on 6 matching bases. Germline-derived CDR1 and CDR2 are SGHTA and FQGTGA. The CDR3 is made up of 14 amino acids. V gave up 2 bases and J gave up 9 bases, with 15 bases separating them.

The rearrangement uses TRBV29-1 and TRBJ2-3, with TRBD1 as a possible D gene (8 bases). This CDR3 spans 14 amino acids. Trimming removed 7 bases at V and 6 bases at J, with 20 bases between. Germline V CDR1 and CDR2: SQVTM, ANQGSEA. The CDR3 is CSAGGGRGQDTQYF. The CDR3 nucleotides read TGCAGCGCCGGCGGGGGCAGGGGGCAGGATACGCAGTATTTT.

This clone showed up just a few times. The rearrangement uses TRBV4-3 and TRBJ2-7; TRBD1 agrees at 12 bases. Trimming cost V 1 base and J 7 bases; bases outside gene matches: 8. The germline CDR1 and CDR2 sequences are LGHNA and YSLEER. CDR3 length: 16 residues. The CDR3 region has the DNA TGCGCCAGCAGCCAAGGTGGGGGACAGGGGGCTCGGGAGCAGTACTTC. Its translation: CASSQGGGQGAREQYF.

The chain joins TRBV11-2 to TRBJ1-1; TRBD1 matches at 11 bases. The V gene's germline CDR1 is SGHAT and CDR2 FQNNGV. CDR3 length equals 13 residues. V shed 4 bases and J 7 bases; nucleotides not matched to a gene: 2. CDR3 sequence: CASSWGQGVEAFF. CDR3 DNA sequence: TGTGCCAGCAGCTGGGGACAGGGGGTTGAAGCTTTCTTT.

This clone was seen only a few times. Here the CDR3 reads CASSYSGGANTEAFF. In nucleotides, the CDR3 is TGTGCCAGCAGTTACTCGGGGGGTGCGAACACTGAAGCTTTCTTT. The chain combines TRBV6-6 with TRBJ1-1, with D perhaps matching TRBD1 (5 bases). Germline V lookup: CDR1 MNHNY, CDR2 SVGAGI (reference sequence). V was trimmed by 0 bases and J by 1 base, leaving 9 bases between them. The CDR3 contains 15 residues.